The clone carrying this T cell receptor beta chain was counted between two and nine times. Its specificity is unknown. Via MiXCR, TCRdb re-called the PCR reads, giving one row per CDR3 protein. Here the sample spans under 800,000 distinct CDR3 sequences, 25% being singletons. The CDR3 loop spans 17 amino acids. Germline CDR1 SQVTM, CDR2 ANQGSEA. Trimming removed 1 base from V and 0 bases from J; junction bases left unmatched: 5. The sample comes from a study of molecular identifiers for immune sequencing clone quantification. Regarding the study as a whole: Clone sizes could be underestimated for highly expanded clones when identical TCR molecules share a barcode.

Sequenced input: naive CD8+ T cells from blood, with Jurkat cell RNA spiked in. Subset in this sample: FACS-sorted CD8+CD4-CCR7+CD45RA+ naive T cells. The rearrangement joins TRBV29-1 to TRBJ2-7; 14 positions match TRBD2. This receptor was identified in a human donor in good health. Some libraries in this study had Jurkat cell RNA spiked in. CDR3 DNA: TGCAGCGTTGAAGGAGTGACTAGCGGGGGGGCCTCCTACGAGCAGTACTTC. Translated: CSVEGVTSGGASYEQYF.